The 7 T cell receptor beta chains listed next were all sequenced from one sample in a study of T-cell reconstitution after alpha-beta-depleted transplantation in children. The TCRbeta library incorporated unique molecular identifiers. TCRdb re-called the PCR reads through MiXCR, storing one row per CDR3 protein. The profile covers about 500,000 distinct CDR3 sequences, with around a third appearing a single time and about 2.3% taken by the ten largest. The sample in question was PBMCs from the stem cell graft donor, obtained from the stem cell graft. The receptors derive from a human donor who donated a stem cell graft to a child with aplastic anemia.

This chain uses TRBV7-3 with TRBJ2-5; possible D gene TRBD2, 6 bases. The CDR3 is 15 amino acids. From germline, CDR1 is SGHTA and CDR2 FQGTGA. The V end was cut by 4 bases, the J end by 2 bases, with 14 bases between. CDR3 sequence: CASSSGPGRQETQYF. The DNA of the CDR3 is TGTGCCAGCAGCTCCGGTCCCGGGAGACAAGAGACCCAGTACTTC.

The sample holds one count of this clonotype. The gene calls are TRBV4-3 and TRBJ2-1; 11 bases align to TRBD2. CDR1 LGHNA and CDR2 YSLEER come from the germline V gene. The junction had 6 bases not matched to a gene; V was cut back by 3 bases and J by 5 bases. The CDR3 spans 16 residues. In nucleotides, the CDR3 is TGCGCCAGCAGCCAGACAAGACTAGCGGGAAACAATGAGCAGTTCTTC. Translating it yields CASSQTRLAGNNEQFF.

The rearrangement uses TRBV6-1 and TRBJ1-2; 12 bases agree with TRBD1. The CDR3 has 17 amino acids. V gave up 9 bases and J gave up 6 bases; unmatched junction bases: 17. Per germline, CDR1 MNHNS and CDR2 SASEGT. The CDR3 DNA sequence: TGTGCCAGTCTCTTAGGGAGGGACAGGGGGCGCGGGGATGGCTACACCTTC. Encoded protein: CASLLGRDRGRGDGYTF.

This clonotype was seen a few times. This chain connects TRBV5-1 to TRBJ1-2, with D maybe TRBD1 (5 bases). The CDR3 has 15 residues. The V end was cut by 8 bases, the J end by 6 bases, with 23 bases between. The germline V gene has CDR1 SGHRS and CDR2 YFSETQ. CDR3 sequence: CASRKGEMTVDGYTF. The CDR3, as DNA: TGCGCCAGTCGGAAAGGGGAAATGACTGTAGATGGCTACACCTTC.

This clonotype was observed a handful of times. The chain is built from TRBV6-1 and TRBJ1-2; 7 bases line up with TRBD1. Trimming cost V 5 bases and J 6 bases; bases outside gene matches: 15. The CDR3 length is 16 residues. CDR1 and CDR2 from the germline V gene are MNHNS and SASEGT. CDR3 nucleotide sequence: TGTGCCAGCAGTCCAACCTTGACAGGGACTCTTAATGGCTACACCTTC. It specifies CASSPTLTGTLNGYTF.

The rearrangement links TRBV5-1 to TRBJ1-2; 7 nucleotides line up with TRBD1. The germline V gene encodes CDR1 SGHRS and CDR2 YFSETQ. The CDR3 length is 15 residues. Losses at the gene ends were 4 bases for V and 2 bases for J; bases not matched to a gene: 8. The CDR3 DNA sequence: TGCGCCAGCAGCCCCGTCGGACAGGCCAACTATGGCTACACCTTC. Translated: CASSPVGQANYGYTF. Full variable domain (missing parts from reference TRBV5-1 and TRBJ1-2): KAGVTQTPRYLIKTRGQQVTLSCSPISGHRSVSWYQQTPGQGLQFLFEYFSETQRNKGNFPGRFSGRQFSNSRSEMNVSTLELGDSALYLCASSPVGQANYGYTFGSGTRLTVV.

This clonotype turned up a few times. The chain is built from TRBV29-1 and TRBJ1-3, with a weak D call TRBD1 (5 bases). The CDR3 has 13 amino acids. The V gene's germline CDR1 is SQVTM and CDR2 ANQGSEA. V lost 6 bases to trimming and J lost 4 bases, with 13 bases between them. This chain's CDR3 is CSVALQGGNTIYF. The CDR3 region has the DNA TGCAGCGTGGCCCTCCAGGGAGGAAACACCATATATTTT.